This T cell receptor beta chain was recovered during a study of blood T cells in healthy people across ages. Whole-study findings and limits: Getting older went along with TCR beta diversity per million T cells dropping roughly linearly.

Trimming removed 5 bases from V and 8 bases from J; junction bases left unmatched: 11. Per the germline V gene, CDR1 is SGHTA and CDR2 is FQGNSA. CDR3 size: 16 residues. It was with a sample-barcoded 5' primer and a J-beta primer mix that a second PCR of about 6 to 12 cycles was run. Each cDNA molecule received a tag from a template-switch adaptor that had 12 random nucleotides. TCRdb recomputed calls from the 5' RACE reads with MiXCR, one row per CDR3 protein. The sample records 850,000 to 950,000 distinct CDR3 sequences, 29% being singletons. This clonotype showed up many times. Its antigen is undetermined. Each sample yielded at least 6 million isolated PBMCs.

This receptor was obtained from an elderly woman in good health. The sequencing input was blood. The chain carries TRBV7-2 and TRBJ1-6, with 8 bases identical to TRBD1. The CDR3 nucleotides are TGTGCCAGCAGCCCTGCTGGACAGGGAGTTTATTCACCCCTCCACTTT. It translates to CASSPAGQGVYSPLHF. The full variable domain, in which reference TRBV7-2 and TRBJ1-6 provide the parts outside the CDR3, is GAGVSQSPSNKVTEKGKDVELRCDPISGHTALYWYRQSLGQGLEFLIYFQGNSAPDKSGLPSDRFSAERTGGSVSTLTIQRTQQEDSAVYLCASSPAGQGVYSPLHFGNGTRLTVT.